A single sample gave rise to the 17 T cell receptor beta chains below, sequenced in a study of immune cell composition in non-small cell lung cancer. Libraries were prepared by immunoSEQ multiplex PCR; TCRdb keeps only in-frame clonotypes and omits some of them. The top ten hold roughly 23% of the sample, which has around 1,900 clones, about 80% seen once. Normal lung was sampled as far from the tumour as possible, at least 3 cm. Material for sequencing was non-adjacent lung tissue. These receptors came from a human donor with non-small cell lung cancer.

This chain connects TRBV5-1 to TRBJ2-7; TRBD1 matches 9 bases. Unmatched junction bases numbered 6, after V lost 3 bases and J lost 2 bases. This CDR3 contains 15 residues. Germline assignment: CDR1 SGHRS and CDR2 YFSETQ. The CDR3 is CASSWGTGMAYEQYF. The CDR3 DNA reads TGCGCCAGCAGCTGGGGGACAGGGATGGCCTACGAGCAGTACTTC. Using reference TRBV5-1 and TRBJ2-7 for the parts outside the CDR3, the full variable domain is KAGVTQTPRYLIKTRGQQVTLSCSPISGHRSVSWYQQTPGQGLQFLFEYFSETQRNKGNFPGRFSGRQFSNSRSEMNVSTLELGDSALYLCASSWGTGMAYEQYFGPGTRLTVT.

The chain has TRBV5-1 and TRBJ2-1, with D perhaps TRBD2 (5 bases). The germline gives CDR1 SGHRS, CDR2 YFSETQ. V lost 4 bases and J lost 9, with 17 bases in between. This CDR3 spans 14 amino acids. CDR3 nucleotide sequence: TGCGCCAGCAGCCCGGGGATTGAGGGCAGTGAGCAGTTCTTC. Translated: CASSPGIEGSEQFF.

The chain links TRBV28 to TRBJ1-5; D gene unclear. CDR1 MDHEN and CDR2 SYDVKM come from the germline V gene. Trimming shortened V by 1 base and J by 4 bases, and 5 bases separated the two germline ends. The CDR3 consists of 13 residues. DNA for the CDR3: TGTGCCAGCAGTTTATCAGGAAATCAGCCCCAGCATTTT. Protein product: CASSLSGNQPQHF.

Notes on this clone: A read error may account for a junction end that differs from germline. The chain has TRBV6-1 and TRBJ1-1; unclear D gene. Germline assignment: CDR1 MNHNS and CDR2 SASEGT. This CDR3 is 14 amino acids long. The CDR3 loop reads CASREGTRNTEAFF. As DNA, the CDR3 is TGTGCCAGCAGGGAAGGTACCAGGAACACTGAAGCTTTCTTT.

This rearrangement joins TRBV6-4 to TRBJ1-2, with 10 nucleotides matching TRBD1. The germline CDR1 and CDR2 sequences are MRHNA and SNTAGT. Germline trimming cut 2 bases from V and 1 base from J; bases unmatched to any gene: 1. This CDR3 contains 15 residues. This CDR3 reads CASSDGTGDNYGYTF. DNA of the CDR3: TGTGCCAGCAGTGACGGGACAGGGGATAACTATGGCTACACCTTC.

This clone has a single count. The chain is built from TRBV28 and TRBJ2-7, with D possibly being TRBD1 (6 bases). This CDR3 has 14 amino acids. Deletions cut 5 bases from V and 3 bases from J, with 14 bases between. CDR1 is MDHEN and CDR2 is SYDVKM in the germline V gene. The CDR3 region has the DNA TGTGCCAGCAGTCAAACAGGGTCCGGCTACGAGCAGTACTTC. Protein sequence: CASSQTGSGYEQYF.

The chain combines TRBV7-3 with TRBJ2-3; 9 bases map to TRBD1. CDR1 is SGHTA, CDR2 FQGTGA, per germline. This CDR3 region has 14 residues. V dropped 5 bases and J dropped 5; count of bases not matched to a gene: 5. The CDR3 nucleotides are TGTGCCAGCAGCCTGGACAGGGGAATAGATACGCAGTATTTT. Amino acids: CASSLDRGIDTQYF.

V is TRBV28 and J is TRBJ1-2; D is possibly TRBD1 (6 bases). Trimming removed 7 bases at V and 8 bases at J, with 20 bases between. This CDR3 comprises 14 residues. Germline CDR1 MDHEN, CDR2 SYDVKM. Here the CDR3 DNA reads TGTGCCAGCACCCTTGGCCTAGGACAGAACGGCTACACCTTC. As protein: CASTLGLGQNGYTF.

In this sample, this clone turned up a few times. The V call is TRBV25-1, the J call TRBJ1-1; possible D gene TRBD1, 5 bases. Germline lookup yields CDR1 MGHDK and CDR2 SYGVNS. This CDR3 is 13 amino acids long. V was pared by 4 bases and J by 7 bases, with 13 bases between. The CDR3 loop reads CASSVEWGGEAFF. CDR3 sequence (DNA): TGTGCCAGCAGTGTTGAATGGGGGGGTGAAGCTTTCTTT.

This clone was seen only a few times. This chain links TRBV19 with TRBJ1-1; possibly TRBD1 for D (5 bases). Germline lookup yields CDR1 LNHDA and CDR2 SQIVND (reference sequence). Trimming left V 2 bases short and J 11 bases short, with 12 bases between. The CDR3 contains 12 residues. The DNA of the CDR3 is TGTGCCAGTAGTATAACGGGGGAGCGGGCTTTCTTT. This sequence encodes CASSITGERAFF.

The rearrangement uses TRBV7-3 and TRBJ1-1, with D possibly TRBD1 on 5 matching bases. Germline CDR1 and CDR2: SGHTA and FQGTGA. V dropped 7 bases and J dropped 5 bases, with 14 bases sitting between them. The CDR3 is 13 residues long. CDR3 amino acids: CASTRGGDTEAFF. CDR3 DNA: TGTGCCAGCACACGGGGGGGGGATACTGAAGCTTTCTTT.

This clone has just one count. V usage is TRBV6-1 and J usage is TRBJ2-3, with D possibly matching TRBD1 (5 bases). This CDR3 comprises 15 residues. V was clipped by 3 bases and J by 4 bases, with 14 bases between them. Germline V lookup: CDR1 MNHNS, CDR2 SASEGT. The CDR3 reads CASSERRGGADTQYF. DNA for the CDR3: TGTGCCAGCAGTGAGCGAAGGGGCGGCGCAGATACGCAGTATTTT.

The CDR3 sequence is CASSPTSGETQYF. CDR3 bases: TGTGCCAGCAGCCCCACTAGTGGAGAGACCCAGTACTTC. The V and J genes are TRBV11-1 and TRBJ2-5; tentative D call: TRBD2 (5 bases). Trimming shortened V by 5 bases and J by 4 bases, and 11 bases separated the two germline ends. There are 13 residues in the CDR3. Germline CDR1 SGHAT, CDR2 FQDESV (reference sequence).

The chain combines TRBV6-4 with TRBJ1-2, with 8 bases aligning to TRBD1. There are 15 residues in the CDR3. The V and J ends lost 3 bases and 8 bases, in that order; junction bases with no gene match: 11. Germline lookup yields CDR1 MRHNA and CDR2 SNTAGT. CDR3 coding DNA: TGTGCCAGCAGTGAGGAGGCAGGGGGCGTAATCGGCTACACCTTC. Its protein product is CASSEEAGGVIGYTF.

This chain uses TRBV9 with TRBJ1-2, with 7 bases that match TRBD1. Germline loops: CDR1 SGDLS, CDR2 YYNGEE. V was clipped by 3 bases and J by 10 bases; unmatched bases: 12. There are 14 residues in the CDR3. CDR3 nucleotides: TGTGCCAGCAGCGAGGATGCGACAGGGTTCGACTACACCTTC. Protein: CASSEDATGFDYTF.

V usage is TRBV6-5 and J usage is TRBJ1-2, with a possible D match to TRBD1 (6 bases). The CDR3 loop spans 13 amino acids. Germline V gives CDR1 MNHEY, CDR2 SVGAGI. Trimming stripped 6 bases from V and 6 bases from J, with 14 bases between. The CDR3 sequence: CASSLTGEDGYTF. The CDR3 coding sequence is TGTGCCAGCAGCCTGACAGGAGAAGATGGCTACACCTTC.

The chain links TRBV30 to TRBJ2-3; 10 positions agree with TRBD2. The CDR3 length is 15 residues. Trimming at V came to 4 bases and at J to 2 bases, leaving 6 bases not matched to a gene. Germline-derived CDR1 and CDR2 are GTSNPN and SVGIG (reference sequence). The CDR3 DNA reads TGTGCCTGGAAGAGGACTAGCGGATACACAGATACGCAGTATTTT. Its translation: CAWKRTSGYTDTQYF.